These T cell receptor beta chains were read from a single sample in a study of vaccination effects on CD4 cells after COVID-19. Sequencing used immunoSEQ multiplex PCR; TCRdb keeps in-frame clones, though not all of them. The sample has about 38,000 clones, around four fifths seen once. Their antigen targets remain unknown. Sample: CD4+ T cells from PBMCs cultured with HCoV-NL63 spike peptides, taken after COVID-19 vaccination. These receptors were obtained from a human donor who received a COVID-19 vaccine. Some clones in this sample may be carry-over from other donors' samples. The CDR3 runs from the conserved cysteine through the conserved F or W. The order of the fields is J gene, V gene, D gene, clone size, CDR3 DNA, CDR3 protein. A D gene is named only where the DNA matches it firmly. Some rows have no size entry. The others give once, few or many, or a class for an expanded clone.

j_call: TRBJ2-1
v_call: TRBV19
d_call: -
clone_size: -
cdr3_nt: TGTGCCAGTAGTCGAGGTTTCTACAATGAGCAGTTCTTC
cdr3_aa: CASSRGFYNEQFF

j_call: TRBJ1-2
v_call: TRBV29-1
d_call: -
clone_size: -
cdr3_nt: TGCAGCGTTGATGTGCCAGGGACCGGGTATGGCTACACCTTC
cdr3_aa: CSVDVPGTGYGYTF

j_call: TRBJ1-1
v_call: TRBV2
d_call: -
clone_size: -
cdr3_nt: TGTGCCAGCAGTGCCACAGGGTACACTGAAGCTTTCTTT
cdr3_aa: CASSATGYTEAFF

j_call: TRBJ2-1
v_call: TRBV6-5
d_call: -
clone_size: few
cdr3_nt: TGTGCCAGCAGCCGTAGTCCTAGCTCCTACAATGAGCAGTTCTTC
cdr3_aa: CASSRSPSSYNEQFF

j_call: TRBJ2-1
v_call: TRBV5-1
d_call: -
clone_size: -
cdr3_nt: TGCGCCAGCAGCTTGGATCCAGGGAAGGGGCACAATGAGCAGTTCTTC
cdr3_aa: CASSLDPGKGHNEQFF

j_call: TRBJ1-5
v_call: TRBV18
d_call: -
clone_size: -
cdr3_nt: TGTGCCAGCTCACCGGACAGCAATCAGCCCCAGCATTTT
cdr3_aa: CASSPDSNQPQHF

j_call: TRBJ1-1
v_call: TRBV10-3
d_call: -
clone_size: -
cdr3_nt: TGTGCCATCAGTGAGTCGTCGGCTGGGAACACTGAAGCTTTCTTT
cdr3_aa: CAISESSAGNTEAFF

j_call: TRBJ2-2
v_call: TRBV7-3
d_call: -
clone_size: few
cdr3_nt: TGTGCCAGCAGCTTATCAACTTTCTTCACCGGGGAGCTGTTTTTT
cdr3_aa: CASSLSTFFTGELFF

j_call: TRBJ1-3
v_call: TRBV7-9
d_call: TRBD1
clone_size: -
cdr3_nt: TGTGCCAGCAGCTTAGGACAGGGTTTTCGCACCATATATTTT
cdr3_aa: CASSLGQGFRTIYF

j_call: TRBJ1-2
v_call: TRBV6-5
d_call: TRBD1
clone_size: -
cdr3_nt: TGTGCCAGCAGTCGGGACAGGGTGGACTATGGCTACACCTTC
cdr3_aa: CASSRDRVDYGYTF